This TCR beta chain stems from a study of response to subunit inactivated influenza vaccine. The study, taken as a whole, reports: The authors suggested that few new T cells are recruited per seasonal influenza vaccination.

Regarding this clonotype: Its specificity is not known.

TCRdb re-called the RT-PCR reads through MiXCR, storing one row per CDR3 protein. Of about 180,000 distinct CDR3 sequences listed, roughly 8.7% are singletons. The specimen comprised non-naive T cells sorted from PBMCs, sampled on the day of vaccination. This clonotype was obtained from a man in his forties or fifties who received an inactivated influenza vaccine.

CDR3 residues: CASSLALGAYNEQFF. Written as DNA, the CDR3 is TGTGCCAGCAGCTTAGCTCTGGGGGCCTACAATGAGCAGTTCTTC. The chain couples TRBV7-9 to TRBJ2-1; D could derive from TRBD1 or TRBD2 (5 bases each). The CDR3 sequence is 15 residues long. Trimming took 0 bases from V and 2 from J, leaving 8 bases between them. Looked up from germline, CDR1 is SEHNR and CDR2 is FQNEAQ (reference sequence).